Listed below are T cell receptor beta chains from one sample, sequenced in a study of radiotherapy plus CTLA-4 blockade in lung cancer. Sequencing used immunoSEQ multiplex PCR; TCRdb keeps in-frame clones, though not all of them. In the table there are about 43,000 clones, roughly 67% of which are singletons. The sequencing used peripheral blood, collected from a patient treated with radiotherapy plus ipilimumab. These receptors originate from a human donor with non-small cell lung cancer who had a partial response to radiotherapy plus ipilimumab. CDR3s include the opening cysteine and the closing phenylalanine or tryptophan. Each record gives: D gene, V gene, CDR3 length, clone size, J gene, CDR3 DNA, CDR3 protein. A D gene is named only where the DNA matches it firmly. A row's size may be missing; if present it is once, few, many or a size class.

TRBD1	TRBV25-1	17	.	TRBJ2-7	TGTGCCAGCAGTGAAATTGGGGGGGGACAGGGGACCTACGAGCAGTACTTC	CASSEIGGGQGTYEQYF
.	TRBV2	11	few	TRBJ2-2	TGTGCCAGCACCCTCTCCGGGGAGCTGTTTTTT	CASTLSGELFF
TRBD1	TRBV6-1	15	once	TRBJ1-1	TGTGCCAGCAGTGAAGGACAGGGGAGGGTCACTGAAGCTTTCTTT	CASSEGQGRVTEAFF
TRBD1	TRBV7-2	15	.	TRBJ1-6	TGTGCCAGCAGCTCTACCCTGACAGGGGATTCACCCCTCCACTTT	CASSSTLTGDSPLHF
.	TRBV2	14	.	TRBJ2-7	TGTGCCAGCAGACCCCGGGACATAAGCTACGAGCAGTACTTC	CASRPRDISYEQYF
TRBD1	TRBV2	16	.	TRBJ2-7	TGTGCCAGCAGTGGCACGGACAGGGCAGGGTCGGGTGAGCAGTACTTC	CASSGTDRAGSGEQYF
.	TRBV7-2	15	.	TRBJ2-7	TGTGCCAGCAGCTTAACCCCCCACGGGACCTACGAGCAGTACTTC	CASSLTPHGTYEQYF
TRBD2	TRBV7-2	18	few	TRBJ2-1	TGTGCCAGCAGCTTAGAGGGGACTAGCGGAAGATTCTACAATGAGCAGTTCTTC	CASSLEGTSGRFYNEQFF
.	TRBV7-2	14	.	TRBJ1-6	TGTGCCAGCAGCTTAGTGAGGGTGGGTTCACCCCTCCACTTT	CASSLVRVGSPLHF
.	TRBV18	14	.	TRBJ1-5	TGTGCCAGCTCACCGGACAGTAGCAATCAGCCCCAGCATTTT	CASSPDSSNQPQHF
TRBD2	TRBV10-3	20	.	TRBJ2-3	TGTGCCATCGGGCGCGGGGGACTAGCGGGAGGGCCCGGCGGCACAGATACGCAGTATTTT	CAIGRGGLAGGPGGTDTQYF
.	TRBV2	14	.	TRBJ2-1	TGTGCCAGCAGGACTCTTGGGGGGGCCCATGAGCAGTTCTTC	CASRTLGGAHEQFF
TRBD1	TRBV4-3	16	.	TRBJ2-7	TGCGCCAGCAGCCAAGGGGGGGACAGGTCCACCTACGAGCAGTACTTC	CASSQGGDRSTYEQYF
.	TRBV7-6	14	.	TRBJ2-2	TGTGCCAGCAGCTTGGGGCAGAACACCGAGGAGCTGTTTTTT	CASSLGQNTEELFF
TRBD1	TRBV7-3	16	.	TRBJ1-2	TGTGCCAGCAGCTTAGGGCCGGGACAGCGAAGAGATGGCTACACCTTC	CASSLGPGQRRDGYTF
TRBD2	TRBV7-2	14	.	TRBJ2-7	TGTGCCAGCAGCTTAAGTAGCGGGAGGGGCGAGCAGTACTTC	CASSLSSGRGEQYF
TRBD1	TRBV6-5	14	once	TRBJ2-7	TGTGCCAGCAGTTATGGGACAGGGGGCTACGAGCAGTACTTC	CASSYGTGGYEQYF
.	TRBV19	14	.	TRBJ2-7	TGTGCCAGTAGTAAGGCGGGGGCATCCTACGAGCAGTACTTC	CASSKAGASYEQYF
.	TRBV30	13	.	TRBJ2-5	TGTGCCTGGACCGGGACAACTCAAGAGACCCAGTACTTC	CAWTGTTQETQYF
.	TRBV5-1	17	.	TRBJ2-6	TGCGCCAGCAGCTTGGTCCCGAGAGGGATCGGGGCCAACGTCCTGACTTTC	CASSLVPRGIGANVLTF
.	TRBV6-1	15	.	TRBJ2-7	TGTGCCAGCGGCGTCTCGATAGGGGGCTCCTACGAGCAGTACTTC	CASGVSIGGSYEQYF
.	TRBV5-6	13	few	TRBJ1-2	TGTGCCAGCAGCTTAGGGGCGTCCTATGGCTACACCTTC	CASSLGASYGYTF